This TCR beta chain derives from a study of blood T cells in healthy people across ages. CDR3 size: 15 residues. Germline CDR1 reads SGHRS; CDR2 reads YFSETQ. Trimming took off 2 bases at V and 5 bases at J, with 16 bases between the two ends. This clonotype has more than one count but fewer than ten. Through a sample-barcoded 5' primer and a J-beta primer mix, a second PCR was run for about 6 to 11 cycles. TCRdb processed the 5' RACE reads anew with MiXCR; each CDR3 protein has one entry. The profile shows hundreds of thousands of distinct CDR3 sequences, under 65% of them singletons. Each donor supplied approximately 10 milliliters of peripheral blood. A minimum of 7 million PBMCs was isolated per sample.

The V gene is TRBV5-1, the J gene TRBJ2-5; D may match TRBD1 or TRBD2 (5 bases each). The source material was blood. The source is a woman older than 75 in good health. The DNA of the CDR3 is TGCGCCAGCAGCTTTAATGGTGGGGGTTGGGAGACCCAGTACTTC. It is translated as CASSFNGGGWETQYF.